These 14 T cell receptor beta chains came from one sample sequenced in a study of CD8 T cells in ankylosing spondylitis. MiXCR, run by TCRdb on the 5' RACE reads, gives a single entry per CDR3 protein. The top ten clones hold around 4.4% of a sample with roughly 240,000 distinct CDR3 sequences, under 35% of them seen once. The sequencing input was blood, either unsorted or a sorted T cell fraction (not recorded which). These receptors came from a male donor with ankylosing spondylitis or in good health (not recorded which).

There are a few counts of this clonotype. The chain recombines TRBV18 with TRBJ2-7; D gene unclear. The V gene lost 4 bases and the J gene lost 1 base, with 11 bases spanning the gap. Germline values: CDR1 KGHSH, CDR2 LQKENI. This CDR3 spans 14 amino acids. The CDR3 sequence: CASSRTPRSYEQYF. In DNA form, the CDR3 reads TGTGCCAGCTCACGAACCCCTCGGTCCTACGAGCAGTACTTC.

In its sample, this clonotype was seen many times. The chain combines TRBV25-1 with TRBJ1-1; D might be TRBD1 (6 bases). Germline assignment: CDR1 MGHDK and CDR2 SYGVNS. V shed 4 bases and J shed 3 bases, with 9 bases lying between them. The CDR3 totals 13 residues. The CDR3: CASSGKGDTEAFF. For the CDR3, the DNA is TGTGCCAGCAGTGGAAAGGGGGACACTGAAGCTTTCTTT.

The chain joins TRBV7-2 to TRBJ2-7; D call uncertain. V gave up 0 bases and J gave up 3 bases, with 9 bases separating them. The CDR3 length is 14 residues. Germline V lookup: CDR1 SGHTA, CDR2 FQGNSA. This chain's CDR3 is CASSLALALYEQYF. CDR3 in DNA: TGTGCCAGCAGCTTAGCGTTGGCCCTCTACGAGCAGTACTTC. The entire variable domain, with the rest obtained from reference TRBV7-2 and TRBJ2-7, is as follows: GAGVSQSPSNKVTEKGKDVELRCDPISGHTALYWYRQSLGQGLEFLIYFQGNSAPDKSGLPSDRFSAERTGGSVSTLTIQRTQQEDSAVYLCASSLALALYEQYFGPGTRLTVT.

This clonotype was observed a handful of times. V gene TRBV10-3 combines with J gene TRBJ2-2; D call uncertain. The germline V gene encodes CDR1 ENHRY and CDR2 SYGVKD. Trimming cost V 2 bases and J 1 base, with 8 bases left between them. This CDR3 is built from 15 residues. CDR3 nucleotide sequence: TGTGCCATCAGTGAGCTCCCTGAGAACACCGGGGAGCTGTTTTTT. Translating gives CAISELPENTGELFF.

The chain uses TRBV10-3 and TRBJ1-4, with unresolved D. Trimming shortened V by 3 bases and J by 7 bases, and 9 bases separated the two germline ends. The CDR3 is 13 amino acids. Germline-derived CDR1 and CDR2 are ENHRY and SYGVKD. For the CDR3, the DNA is TGTGCCATCAGTGAAGGGTCGGGTGAAAAACTGTTTTTT. It translates to CAISEGSGEKLFF.

This chain connects TRBV4-2 to TRBJ2-1; 9 nucleotides line up with TRBD2. Germline CDR1 and CDR2: LGHNA and YNFKEQ. This CDR3 region has 16 residues. V lost 3 bases, J lost 5 bases, and 8 bases stayed unmatched. CDR3 nucleotide sequence: TGTGCCAGCAGCCAGCCGGGACTAGCAGGAGACAATGAGCAGTTCTTC. This translates into CASSQPGLAGDNEQFF.

The chain recombines TRBV12-3 or TRBV12-4 with TRBJ2-2, with 8 bases identical to TRBD1. The J segment lost 3 bases and the V segment lost 6 bases, leaving 9 bases of the junction unmatched. The CDR3 has 16 amino acids. The CDR3 region has the DNA TGTGCCAGCAGCCTTCCCGGACAGGGTTACACCGGGGAGCTGTTTTTT. Its protein product is CASSLPGQGYTGELFF.

This chain uses TRBV28 with TRBJ2-3, with D possibly TRBD2 on 7 matching bases. V was shortened by 5 bases and J by 10 bases, with 28 bases between the two germline ends. The CDR3 loop spans 17 amino acids. Germline V gives CDR1 MDHEN, CDR2 SYDVKM. CDR3 DNA: TGTGCCAGCAGTCCCCCCTTTGCGGGGATTCAGGGGAGGGCGCAGTATTTT. Translating gives CASSPPFAGIQGRAQYF. Full variable domain (remainder filled in from reference TRBV28 and TRBJ2-3): DVKVTQSSRYLVKRTGEKVFLECVQDMDHENMFWYRQDPGLGLRLIYFSYDVKMKEKGDIPEGYSVSREKKERFSLILESASTNQTSMYLCASSPPFAGIQGRAQYFGPGTRLTVL.

J is TRBJ2-3 and V is TRBV5-6; D possibly corresponds to TRBD2 (5 bases). Trimming stripped 2 bases from V and 6 bases from J, with 16 bases between. Germline V gene data show CDR1 as SGHDT and CDR2 as YYEEEE. CDR3 length: 15 residues. DNA for the CDR3: TGTGCCAGCAGCTTTGTAGATCCCGGGGAGGATACGCAGTATTTT. Translation: CASSFVDPGEDTQYF.

This chain links TRBV5-1 with TRBJ2-2; perhaps TRBD1 as D (5 bases). From germline, CDR1 is SGHRS and CDR2 YFSETQ. The V end was cut by 4 bases, the J end by 4 bases, with 14 bases between. This CDR3 has 15 amino acids. The CDR3 loop reads CASSRVGPTTGELFF. The CDR3 DNA follows: TGCGCCAGCAGCCGAGTGGGGCCCACCACCGGGGAGCTGTTTTTT.

In this sample, this clonotype turned up a few times. This chain joins TRBV20-1 and TRBJ2-7, with D unclear. Germline V CDR1 and CDR2: DFQATT, SNEGSKA (reference sequence). V was shortened by 4 bases and J by 2 bases, with 6 bases between the two germline ends. The CDR3 has 11 residues. The CDR3 reads CSAKTTYEQYF. In DNA form, the CDR3 reads TGCAGTGCTAAAACTACCTACGAGCAGTACTTC.

The V call is TRBV6-5, the J call TRBJ1-1; maybe TRBD1 (6 bases). Germline CDR1 reads MNHEY; CDR2 reads SVGAGI. The CDR3 has 18 amino acids. The V end lost 2 bases, the J end lost 1 base, and 20 bases lay between the germline ends. The CDR3: CASSYGTWGALRNTEAFF. The CDR3 region has the DNA TGTGCCAGCAGTTACGGTACGTGGGGGGCGCTTAGGAACACTGAAGCTTTCTTT.

This clonotype was seen repeatedly, ten times or more. The genes are TRBV6-1 and TRBJ2-7; possibly TRBD1 for D (6 bases). CDR1 MNHNS and CDR2 SASEGT come from the germline V gene. Trimming stripped 6 bases from V and 4 bases from J, with 13 bases between. CDR3 length equals 13 residues. CDR3 sequence reads: CASSRGQYYEQYF. DNA of the CDR3: TGTGCCAGCAGCCGAGGACAGTATTACGAGCAGTACTTC.

The chain uses TRBV12-3 or TRBV12-4 and TRBJ2-7, with 7 bases that match TRBD2. The CDR3 contains 14 residues. J lost 3 bases, V lost 5 bases, and 7 bases had no gene match. Written as DNA, the CDR3 is TGTGCCAGCAGTCCGGGGGGTTTTGACTACGAGCAGTACTTC. It specifies CASSPGGFDYEQYF.